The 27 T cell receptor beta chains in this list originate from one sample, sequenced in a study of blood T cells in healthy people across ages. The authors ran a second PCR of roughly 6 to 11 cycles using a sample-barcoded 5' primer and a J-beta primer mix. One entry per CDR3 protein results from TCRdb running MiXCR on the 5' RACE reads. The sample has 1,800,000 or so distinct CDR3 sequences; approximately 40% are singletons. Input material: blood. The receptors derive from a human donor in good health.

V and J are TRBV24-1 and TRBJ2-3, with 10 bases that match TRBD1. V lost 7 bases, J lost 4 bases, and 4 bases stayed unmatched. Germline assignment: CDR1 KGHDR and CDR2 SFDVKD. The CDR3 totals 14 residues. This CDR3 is CATSGQGGADTQYF. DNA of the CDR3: TGTGCCACCAGCGGACAGGGGGGGGCAGATACGCAGTATTTT.

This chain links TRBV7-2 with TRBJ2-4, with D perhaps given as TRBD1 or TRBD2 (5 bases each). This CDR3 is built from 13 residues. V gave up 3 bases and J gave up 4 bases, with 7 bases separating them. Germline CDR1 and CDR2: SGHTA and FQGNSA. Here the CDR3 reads CASSFEGKNIQYF. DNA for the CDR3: TGTGCCAGCAGCTTCGAGGGGAAAAACATTCAGTACTTC.

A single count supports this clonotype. The CDR3 is CASSSLGAAPYNEQFF. The CDR3 region has the DNA TGTGCCAGCAGTTCCTTGGGAGCTGCTCCCTACAATGAGCAGTTCTTC. This chain joins TRBV28 and TRBJ2-1, with D maybe TRBD2 (5 bases). Between the trimmed V and J ends, which lost 4 bases and 2 bases, there was a span of 15 bases. The CDR3 totals 16 residues. Germline CDR1 and CDR2: MDHEN and SYDVKM.

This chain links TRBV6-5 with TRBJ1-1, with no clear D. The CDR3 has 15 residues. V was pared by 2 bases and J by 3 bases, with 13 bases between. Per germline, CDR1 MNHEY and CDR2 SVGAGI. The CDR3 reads CASSYTSGRDTEAFF. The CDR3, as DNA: TGTGCCAGCAGTTACACCTCCGGTAGGGACACTGAAGCTTTCTTT.

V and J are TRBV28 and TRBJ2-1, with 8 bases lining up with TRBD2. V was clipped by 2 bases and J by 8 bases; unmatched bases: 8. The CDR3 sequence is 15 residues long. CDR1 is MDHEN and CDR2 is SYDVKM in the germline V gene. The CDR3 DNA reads TGTGCCAGCAGTTTAGGGCCCGGACTAGCCTATGAGCAGTTCTTC. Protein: CASSLGPGLAYEQFF.

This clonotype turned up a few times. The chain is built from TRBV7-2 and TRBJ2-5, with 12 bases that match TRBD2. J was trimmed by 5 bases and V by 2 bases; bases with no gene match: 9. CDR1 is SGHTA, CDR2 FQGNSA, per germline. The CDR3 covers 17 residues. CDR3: CASSLRSGLAGRETQYF. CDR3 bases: TGTGCCAGCAGCTTAAGGAGTGGACTAGCGGGGAGGGAGACCCAGTACTTC.

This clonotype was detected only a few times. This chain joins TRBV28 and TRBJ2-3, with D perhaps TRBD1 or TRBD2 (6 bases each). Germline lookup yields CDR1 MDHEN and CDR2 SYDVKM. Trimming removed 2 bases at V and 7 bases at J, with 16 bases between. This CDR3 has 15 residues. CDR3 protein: CASSLVGGSHNTQYF. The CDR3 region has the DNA TGTGCCAGCAGTTTAGTGGGGGGCTCCCACAATACGCAGTATTTT. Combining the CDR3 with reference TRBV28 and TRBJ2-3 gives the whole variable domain DVKVTQSSRYLVKRTGEKVFLECVQDMDHENMFWYRQDPGLGLRLIYFSYDVKMKEKGDIPEGYSVSREKKERFSLILESASTNQTSMYLCASSLVGGSHNTQYFGPGTRLTVL.

The CDR3 DNA sequence: TGCGCCAGCAGCCAACCGGCAAGGGGCACTGAAGCTTTCTTT. Protein: CASSQPARGTEAFF. The chain recombines TRBV4-3 with TRBJ1-1; a weak D match, TRBD1 (5 bases). From germline, CDR1 is LGHNA and CDR2 YSLEER. Trimming cost V 2 bases and J 4 bases, with 11 bases left between them. The CDR3 spans 14 residues.

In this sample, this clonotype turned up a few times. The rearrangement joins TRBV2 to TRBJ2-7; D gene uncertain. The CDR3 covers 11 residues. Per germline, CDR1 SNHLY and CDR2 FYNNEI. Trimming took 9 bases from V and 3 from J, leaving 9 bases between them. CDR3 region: CASRNYYEQYF. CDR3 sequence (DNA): TGTGCCAGTAGGAACTACTACGAGCAGTACTTC.

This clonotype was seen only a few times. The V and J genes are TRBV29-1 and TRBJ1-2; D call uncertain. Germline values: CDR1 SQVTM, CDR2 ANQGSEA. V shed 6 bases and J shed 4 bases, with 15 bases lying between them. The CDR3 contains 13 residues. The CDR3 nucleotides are TGCAGCGTCAATACGGGGAGCGGCTATGGCTACACCTTC. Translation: CSVNTGSGYGYTF.

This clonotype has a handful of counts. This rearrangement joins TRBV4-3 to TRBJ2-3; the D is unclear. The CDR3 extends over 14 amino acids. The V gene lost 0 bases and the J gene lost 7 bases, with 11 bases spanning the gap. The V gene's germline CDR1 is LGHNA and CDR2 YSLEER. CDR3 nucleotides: TGCGCCAGCAGCCAAGAAATCCAGTCCAATACGCAGTATTTT. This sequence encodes CASSQEIQSNTQYF.

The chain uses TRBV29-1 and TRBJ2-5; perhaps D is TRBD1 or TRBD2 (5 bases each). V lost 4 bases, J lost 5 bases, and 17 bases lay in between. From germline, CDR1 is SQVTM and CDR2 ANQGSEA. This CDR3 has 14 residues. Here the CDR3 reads CSVAGRLQRETQYF. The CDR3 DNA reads TGCAGCGTTGCGGGACGGTTGCAAAGGGAGACCCAGTACTTC.

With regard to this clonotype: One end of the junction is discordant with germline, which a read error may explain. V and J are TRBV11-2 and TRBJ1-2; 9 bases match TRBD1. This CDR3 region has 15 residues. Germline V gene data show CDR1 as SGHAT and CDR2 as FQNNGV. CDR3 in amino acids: CASSLGQGYDYGHTF. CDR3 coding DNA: TGTGCCAGCAGCCTTGGACAGGGGTATGACTATGGCCACACCTTC.

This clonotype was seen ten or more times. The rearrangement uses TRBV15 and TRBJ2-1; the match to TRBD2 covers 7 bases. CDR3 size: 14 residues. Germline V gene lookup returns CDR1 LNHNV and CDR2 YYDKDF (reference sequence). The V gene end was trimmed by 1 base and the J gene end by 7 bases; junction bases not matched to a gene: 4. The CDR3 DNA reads TGTGCCACCAGCAGAGGAGGGACTACAAATGAGCAGTTCTTC. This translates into CATSRGGTTNEQFF.

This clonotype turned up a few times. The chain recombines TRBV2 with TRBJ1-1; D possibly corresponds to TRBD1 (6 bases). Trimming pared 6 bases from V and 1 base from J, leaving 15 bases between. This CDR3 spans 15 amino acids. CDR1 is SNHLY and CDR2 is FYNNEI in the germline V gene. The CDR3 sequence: CASSRQQGWNTEAFF. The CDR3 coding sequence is TGTGCCAGCAGCCGCCAACAGGGTTGGAACACTGAAGCTTTCTTT.

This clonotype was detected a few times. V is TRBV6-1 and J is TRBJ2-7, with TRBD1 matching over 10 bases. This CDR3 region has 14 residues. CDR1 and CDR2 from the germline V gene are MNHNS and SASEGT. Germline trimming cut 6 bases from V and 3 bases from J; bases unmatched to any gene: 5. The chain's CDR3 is CASRLGQGFYEQYF. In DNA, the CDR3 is TGTGCCAGCAGGCTGGGACAGGGGTTCTACGAGCAGTACTTC.

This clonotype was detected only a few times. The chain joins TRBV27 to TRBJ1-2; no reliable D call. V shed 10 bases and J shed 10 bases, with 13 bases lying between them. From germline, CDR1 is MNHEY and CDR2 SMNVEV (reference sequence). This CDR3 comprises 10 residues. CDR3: CATWREDYTF. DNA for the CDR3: TGTGCCACCTGGAGGGAGGACTACACCTTC.

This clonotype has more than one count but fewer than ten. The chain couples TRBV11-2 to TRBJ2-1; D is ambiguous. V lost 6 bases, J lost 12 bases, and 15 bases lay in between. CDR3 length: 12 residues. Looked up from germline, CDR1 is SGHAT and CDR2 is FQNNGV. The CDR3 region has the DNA TGTGCCAGCAGACATGGTGACTCCTTGCAGTTCTTC. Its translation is CASRHGDSLQFF.

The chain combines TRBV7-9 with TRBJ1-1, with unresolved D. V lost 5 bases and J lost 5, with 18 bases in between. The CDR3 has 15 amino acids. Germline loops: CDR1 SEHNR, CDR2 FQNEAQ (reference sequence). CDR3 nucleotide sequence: TGTGCCAGCAGCGCAATGGGAGGGTCACCGACTGAAGCTTTCTTT. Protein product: CASSAMGGSPTEAFF.

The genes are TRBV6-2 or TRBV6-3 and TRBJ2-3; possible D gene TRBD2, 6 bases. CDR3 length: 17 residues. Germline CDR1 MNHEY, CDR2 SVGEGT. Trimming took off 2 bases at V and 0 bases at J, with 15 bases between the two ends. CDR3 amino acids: CASSYPLAADSTDTQYF. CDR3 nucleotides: TGTGCCAGCAGTTACCCGTTAGCGGCCGATAGCACAGATACGCAGTATTTT.

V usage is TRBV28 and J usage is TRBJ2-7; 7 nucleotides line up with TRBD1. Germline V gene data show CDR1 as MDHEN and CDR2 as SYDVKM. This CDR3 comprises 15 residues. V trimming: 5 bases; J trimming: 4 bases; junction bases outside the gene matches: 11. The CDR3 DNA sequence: TGTGCCAGCAGTCTACCGGGACAGACAATTTACGAGCAGTACTTC. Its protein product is CASSLPGQTIYEQYF.

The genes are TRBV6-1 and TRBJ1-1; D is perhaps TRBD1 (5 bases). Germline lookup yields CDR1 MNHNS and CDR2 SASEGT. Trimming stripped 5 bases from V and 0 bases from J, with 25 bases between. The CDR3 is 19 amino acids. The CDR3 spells CASSPRDGIGGGLNTEAFF. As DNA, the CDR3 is TGTGCCAGCAGTCCCCGGGACGGAATTGGTGGGGGACTGAACACTGAAGCTTTCTTT.

The CDR3 here is CASAREYGYTF. The DNA of the CDR3 is TGTGCCAGCGCGAGGGAATATGGCTACACCTTC. The chain couples TRBV2 to TRBJ1-2; no reliable D call. V lost 8 bases and J lost 5, with 9 bases in between. This CDR3 contains 11 residues. The germline gives CDR1 SNHLY, CDR2 FYNNEI.

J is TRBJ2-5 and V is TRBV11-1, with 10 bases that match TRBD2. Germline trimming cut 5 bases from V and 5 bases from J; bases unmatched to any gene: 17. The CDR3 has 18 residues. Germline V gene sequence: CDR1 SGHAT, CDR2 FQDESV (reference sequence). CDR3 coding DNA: TGTGCCAGCAGCACCCAACTAGCGGGGTCCCCCCGGGGGGAGACCCAGTACTTC. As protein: CASSTQLAGSPRGETQYF.

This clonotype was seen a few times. In nucleotides, the CDR3 is TGTGCCACGGGGGGGAACCATGGCTACACCTTC. Translation gives CATGGNHGYTF. V and J are TRBV6-6 and TRBJ1-2, with D perhaps matching TRBD1 (5 bases). This CDR3 has 11 residues. Looked up from germline, CDR1 is MNHNY and CDR2 is SVGAGI (reference sequence). V lost 10 bases to trimming and J lost 6 bases, with 12 bases between them.

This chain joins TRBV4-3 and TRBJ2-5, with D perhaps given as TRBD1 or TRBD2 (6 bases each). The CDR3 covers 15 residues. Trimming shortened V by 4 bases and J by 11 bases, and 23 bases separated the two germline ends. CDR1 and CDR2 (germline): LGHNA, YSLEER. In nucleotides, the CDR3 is TGCGCCAGCAGCCTCCTAAGGGGGGATGGCGGGGAGCAGTACTTC. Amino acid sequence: CASSLLRGDGGEQYF.

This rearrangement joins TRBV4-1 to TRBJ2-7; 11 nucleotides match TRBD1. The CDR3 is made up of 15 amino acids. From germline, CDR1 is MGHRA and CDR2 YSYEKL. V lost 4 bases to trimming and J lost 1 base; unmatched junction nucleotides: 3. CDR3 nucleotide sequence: TGCGCCAGCAGCCGAGGGACAGGGGGGTCCTACGAGCAGTACTTC. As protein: CASSRGTGGSYEQYF.